Below, one T cell receptor (beta chain) is given with its context. Its specificity is not known. The authors reverse transcribed all of the isolated RNA, so sequencing captured expressed TCRB transcripts. Libraries were prepared by immunoSEQ multiplex PCR; TCRdb keeps only in-frame clonotypes and omits some of them. The table shows about half a million clones, with around 10% occurring only once. Over 95% purity was reached by all sorted populations. The data are from a study of beta chain features in type 1 diabetes. General study results and limits: Lower insertion and higher deletion counts appeared at VDJ junctions in type 1 diabetes patients.

J lost 1 base, V lost 4 bases, and 2 bases had no gene match. CDR1 and CDR2 (germline): SQVTM, ANQGSEA. This CDR3 is 14 amino acids long. This TCR was recovered from a woman between 18 and 29 years old in good health. The V gene is TRBV29-1, the J gene TRBJ2-1, with TRBD1 identical over 9 bases. The sequenced sample was naive CD4+ T cells from blood. CDR3 in DNA: TGCAGCGTTGTGGGACAGGGTTCCTACAATGAGCAGTTCTTC. Its protein product is CSVVGQGSYNEQFF.